Each of the 16 T cell receptor beta chains below was sequenced from the same sample in a study of cytomegalovirus exposure and HLA in healthy donors. 13 Jbeta primers and 60 Vbeta primers were used for the PCR. Generated by immunoSEQ multiplex PCR, the TCRdb table keeps only in-frame clones and is missing some. The table includes 180,000 or so clones, about 62% detected once. The sequenced material came from PBMCs. These receptor sequences come from a middle-aged man in good health and CMV-seronegative.

Of note for this clone: At one end, the junction sequence differs from germline, possibly due to a read error. V is TRBV7-9 and J is TRBJ2-1, with 8 bases matching TRBD2. Germline lookup yields CDR1 SEHNR and CDR2 FQNEAQ (reference sequence). The CDR3 has 17 residues. CDR3 amino acids: CSSSPRRALAGDNEQFF. The CDR3 DNA reads TGTTCCAGCAGCCCCCGGCGTGCGCTAGCGGGTGACAATGAGCAGTTCTTC.

V gene TRBV18 combines with J gene TRBJ2-2; 9 bases line up with TRBD2. The CDR3 covers 17 residues. Germline CDR1 reads KGHSH; CDR2 reads LQKENI. Unmatched junction bases numbered 9, after V lost 3 bases and J lost 4 bases. CDR3 sequence (DNA): TGTGCCAGCTCACCGATGAGTCTAGCGGGAACCACCGGGGAGCTGTTTTTT. This translates into CASSPMSLAGTTGELFF. Drawing the rest from reference TRBV18 and TRBJ2-2, the complete variable domain is NAGVMQNPRHLVRRRGQEARLRCSPMKGHSHVYWYRQLPEEGLKFMVYLQKENIIDESGMPKERFSAEFPKEGPSILRIQQVVRGDSAAYFCASSPMSLAGTTGELFFGEGSRLTVL.

The chain combines TRBV15 with TRBJ2-7; a weak D match, TRBD2 (5 bases). Trimming stripped 0 bases from V and 7 bases from J, with 16 bases between. Germline loops: CDR1 LNHNV, CDR2 YYDKDF (reference sequence). The length of the CDR3 is 15 residues. CDR3 DNA: TGTGCCACCAGCAGAGATGTCGAGAGAGGGTGGGAGCAGTACTTC. It specifies CATSRDVERGWEQYF.

The CDR3 DNA follows: TGTGCCAGCAGCTTGGGGACTAGCGGGAAAAATGAGCAGTTCTTC. It yields the protein CASSLGTSGKNEQFF. The chain links TRBV5-6 to TRBJ2-1; 12 bases map to TRBD2. The CDR3 covers 15 residues. From germline, CDR1 is SGHDT and CDR2 YYEEEE. V gave up 0 bases and J gave up 7 bases; unmatched junction bases: 2.

This rearrangement joins TRBV7-3 to TRBJ2-5, with D tentatively TRBD1 (5 bases). This CDR3 is 13 amino acids long. Germline values: CDR1 SGHTA, CDR2 FQGTGA. The V end lost 5 bases, the J end lost 6 bases, and 13 bases lay between the germline ends. The CDR3 here is CASSEDNVQTQYF. The DNA for the CDR3 is TGTGCCAGCAGCGAGGACAATGTGCAGACCCAGTACTTC. The variable domain in full, with the rest retrieved from reference TRBV7-3 and TRBJ2-5, is GAGVSQTPSNKVTEKGKYVELRCDPISGHTALYWYRQSLGQGPEFLIYFQGTGAADDSGLPNDRFFAVRPEGSVSTLKIQRTERGDSAVYLCASSEDNVQTQYFGPGTRLLVL.

This chain joins TRBV7-3 and TRBJ2-7; 10 nucleotides align to TRBD2. In germline, CDR1 is SGHTA, CDR2 FQGTGA. This CDR3 is 15 amino acids long. V dropped 6 bases and J dropped 2; count of bases not matched to a gene: 7. Written as DNA, the CDR3 is TGTGCCAGCAGTTTAGGGACTAGCGAAGCCTACGAGCAGTACTTC. Amino acid sequence: CASSLGTSEAYEQYF.

This clone was picked up a small number of times. The same CDR3 also results from other DNA sequences found in this sample. The chain joins TRBV5-6 to TRBJ2-2; no reliable D call. The CDR3 consists of 14 residues. V was cut by 0 bases and J by 1 base, with 4 bases left in between. CDR1 SGHDT and CDR2 YYEEEE come from the germline V gene. The CDR3, as DNA: TGTGCCAGCAGCTTGGGTCTGAACACCGGGGAGCTGTTTTTT. Amino acid sequence: CASSLGLNTGELFF.

The chain is built from TRBV18 and TRBJ1-2; 9 nucleotides agree with TRBD1. This CDR3 spans 14 amino acids. The V gene's germline CDR1 is KGHSH and CDR2 LQKENI. V was pared by 6 bases and J by 4 bases, with 6 bases of the junction left unmatched. The CDR3 DNA reads TGTGCCAGCTCGACGGACAGGGGTCTCTATGGCTACACCTTC. Translating it yields CASSTDRGLYGYTF.

There are a few counts of this clone. This chain connects TRBV7-2 to TRBJ1-4; TRBD1 aligns across 10 bases. Germline V gene sequence: CDR1 SGHTA, CDR2 FQGNSA. Unmatched junction bases numbered 3, after V lost 6 bases and J lost 5 bases. The CDR3 is made up of 14 amino acids. The CDR3 loop is CASRSGQGNEKLFF. CDR3 in DNA: TGTGCCAGCAGGTCGGGACAGGGGAATGAAAAACTGTTTTTT.

The chain has TRBV13 and TRBJ2-1; 12 nucleotides match TRBD2. The germline gives CDR1 PRHDT, CDR2 FYEKMQ (reference sequence). The CDR3 consists of 17 residues. J was trimmed by 2 bases and V by 7 bases; bases with no gene match: 9. The CDR3 sequence is CASIFTSGGRAYNEQFF. In DNA, the CDR3 is TGTGCCAGCATTTTTACTAGCGGGGGGAGGGCCTACAATGAGCAGTTCTTC.

This clone was seen only a few times. This chain connects TRBV18 to TRBJ1-1, with D possibly TRBD1 on 5 matching bases. CDR3 length: 12 residues. Trimming stripped 6 bases from V and 4 bases from J, with 9 bases between. Germline V gene lookup returns CDR1 KGHSH and CDR2 LQKENI. This CDR3 is CASSGGGTEAFF. CDR3 DNA sequence: TGTGCCAGCTCGGGGGGGGGCACTGAAGCTTTCTTT.

The chain has TRBV30 and TRBJ2-3, with D perhaps TRBD1 (6 bases). Germline CDR1 GTSNPN, CDR2 SVGIG (reference sequence). The CDR3 is made up of 17 amino acids. Trimming removed 4 bases from V and 0 bases from J, with 20 bases in between. This CDR3 is CAWKGRGLPPSTDTQYF. The CDR3 region has the DNA TGTGCCTGGAAAGGCAGGGGTCTCCCGCCCAGCACAGATACGCAGTATTTT.

The CDR3 loop is CASSFLAGGEQYF. DNA for the CDR3: TGTGCCAGCAGTTTCCTAGCGGGAGGCGAGCAGTACTTC. The chain employs TRBV6-6 and TRBJ2-7; 11 bases are shared with TRBD2. There are 13 residues in the CDR3. Germline V gene lookup returns CDR1 MNHNY and CDR2 SVGAGI (reference sequence). Trimming removed 4 bases from V and 6 bases from J; junction bases left unmatched: 2.

The rearrangement links TRBV7-2 to TRBJ2-1; 9 bases are a match to TRBD2. Losses at the gene ends were 5 bases for V and 0 bases for J; bases not matched to a gene: 8. Germline CDR1 and CDR2: SGHTA and FQGNSA. This CDR3 has 17 amino acids. CDR3 sequence reads: CASSTRLSGSSYNEQFF. The CDR3 region has the DNA TGTGCCAGCAGCACCCGCCTTAGCGGGAGCTCCTACAATGAGCAGTTCTTC.

This clone has just a few counts. This chain joins TRBV5-1 and TRBJ2-2; TRBD1 agrees at 9 bases. The trim removed 3 bases at V and 4 bases at J, leaving 4 bases unmatched. The CDR3 totals 15 residues. From germline, CDR1 is SGHRS and CDR2 YFSETQ. CDR3 residues: CASSSETGGTGELFF. Written as DNA, the CDR3 is TGCGCCAGCAGCTCAGAGACAGGGGGCACCGGGGAGCTGTTTTTT. The variable domain in full, completed from reference TRBV5-1 and TRBJ2-2, reads KAGVTQTPRYLIKTRGQQVTLSCSPISGHRSVSWYQQTPGQGLQFLFEYFSETQRNKGNFPGRFSGRQFSNSRSEMNVSTLELGDSALYLCASSSETGGTGELFFGEGSRLTVL.

The gene calls are TRBV7-2 and TRBJ1-1; the D gene is possibly TRBD1 (6 bases). This CDR3 has 15 amino acids. V shed 1 base and J shed 8 bases, with 17 bases lying between them. Germline V gene sequence: CDR1 SGHTA, CDR2 FQGNSA. The DNA for the CDR3 is TGTGCCAGCAGCTTAGTGGGGGCTGGGGCCTACGAAGCTTTCTTT. Protein product: CASSLVGAGAYEAFF.